Each of the 18 T cell receptor beta chains below was sequenced from the same sample in a study of blood T cells in healthy people across ages. Alongside a J-beta primer mix, a sample-barcoded 5' primer served in a second PCR lasting roughly 7 to 12 cycles. TCRdb re-analysed the 5' RACE reads in MiXCR, keeping a single row per CDR3 protein. The table includes roughly 730,000 distinct CDR3 sequences, more than 55% detected once. What was sequenced was blood. The receptors here all came from a man aged 40-55 years in good health.

This clonotype was detected only a few times. The rearrangement links TRBV7-9 to TRBJ2-1; 7 bases match TRBD2. V shed 5 bases and J 1 base; nucleotides not matched to a gene: 14. Germline V gene lookup returns CDR1 SEHNR and CDR2 FQNEAQ (reference sequence). This CDR3 comprises 18 residues. The chain's CDR3 is CASSPPFGGSGSYNEQFF. DNA of the CDR3: TGTGCCAGCAGCCCCCCGTTTGGCGGGAGCGGATCCTACAATGAGCAGTTCTTC.

CDR3 DNA sequence: TGTGCCAGCAGCTTACGGAGCGGGAGCAACCAAGAGACCCAGTACTTC. Translated: CASSLRSGSNQETQYF. The chain is built from TRBV7-7 and TRBJ2-4, with 8 bases lining up with TRBD2. The DNA matches TRBJ2-5 better at its end, which makes the J call doubtful. CDR1 is SSHAT, CDR2 FNYEAQ, per germline (reference sequence). This CDR3 has 16 residues.

The chain joins TRBV24-1 to TRBJ2-5; perhaps TRBD1 as D (5 bases). Trimming cost V 0 bases and J 4 bases, with 11 bases left between them. The germline gives CDR1 KGHDR, CDR2 SFDVKD. The CDR3 spans 15 residues. CDR3 region: CATSDLVGQGETQYF. CDR3 nucleotide sequence: TGTGCCACCAGTGATTTGGTAGGGCAGGGAGAGACCCAGTACTTC.

The chain carries TRBV6-1 and TRBJ2-3; weak D call: TRBD2 (5 bases). V was pared by 7 bases and J by 2 bases, with 16 bases between. CDR1 MNHNS and CDR2 SASEGT come from the germline V gene. There are 15 residues in the CDR3. The CDR3 DNA is TGTGCCAGCACCCATGGTGGGGAGAACACAGATACGCAGTATTTT. The encoded protein is CASTHGGENTDTQYF.

The chain couples TRBV28 to TRBJ1-1; tentatively, D is TRBD1 (6 bases). Looked up from germline, CDR1 is MDHEN and CDR2 is SYDVKM. The CDR3 runs to 17 residues. The V and J ends lost 1 base and 1 base respectively, with 16 bases between them. The CDR3 is CASSLFDVGTRNTEAFF. DNA of the CDR3: TGTGCCAGCAGTTTATTTGATGTCGGGACACGGAACACTGAAGCTTTCTTT.

The sample holds one count of this clonotype. This chain joins TRBV7-2 and TRBJ2-7; 7 bases line up with TRBD1. This CDR3 spans 15 amino acids. J was trimmed by 4 bases and V by 1 base; bases with no gene match: 7. Germline V gene data show CDR1 as SGHTA and CDR2 as FQGNSA. In DNA, the CDR3 is TGTGCCAGCAGCTTAGTTTTGGGACAGATTTACGAGCAGTACTTC. Amino acid sequence: CASSLVLGQIYEQYF.

This chain connects TRBV20-1 to TRBJ2-4, with D unclear. Germline V gives CDR1 DFQATT, CDR2 SNEGSKA (reference sequence). There are 20 residues in the CDR3. Trimming removed 0 bases at V and 0 bases at J, with 24 bases between. CDR3 region: CSARDSPSDGRILAKNIQYF. The CDR3 DNA reads as TGCAGTGCTAGAGATTCCCCTTCCGATGGACGTATACTAGCCAAAAACATTCAGTACTTC.

The rearrangement links TRBV6-5 to TRBJ2-1, with a weak D call TRBD2 (6 bases). This CDR3 is 16 amino acids long. The germline CDR1 and CDR2 sequences are MNHEY and SVGAGI. Trimming removed 0 bases at V and 7 bases at J, with 16 bases between. The CDR3 region is CASSYSGLPAANEQFF. The CDR3 DNA sequence: TGTGCCAGCAGTTACTCCGGACTACCTGCAGCGAATGAGCAGTTCTTC.

This clonotype was counted a single time. The chain combines TRBV3-1 with TRBJ2-1; possible D gene TRBD1, 5 bases. The CDR3 has 14 residues. CDR1 LGHDT and CDR2 YNNKEL come from the germline V gene (reference sequence). V was shortened by 0 bases and J by 4 bases, with 7 bases between the two germline ends. This CDR3 is CASSQDRQYNEQFF. The CDR3 region has the DNA TGTGCCAGCAGCCAAGACCGACAGTACAATGAGCAGTTCTTC.

This clonotype came up a few times. This chain uses TRBV15 with TRBJ2-5; perhaps D is TRBD1 or TRBD2 (5 bases each). Trimming removed 2 bases at V and 11 bases at J, with 18 bases between. CDR1 is LNHNV, CDR2 YYDKDF, per germline (reference sequence). This CDR3 is built from 14 residues. This CDR3 is CATSRPGQQWGQYF. Here the CDR3 DNA reads TGTGCCACCAGCAGACCCGGACAACAATGGGGGCAGTACTTC. The variable domain in full, completed from reference TRBV15 and TRBJ2-5, reads DAMVIQNPRYQVTQFGKPVTLSCSQTLNHNVMYWYQQKSSQAPKLLFHYYDKDFNNEADTPDNFQSRRPNTSFCFLDIRSPGLGDTAMYLCATSRPGQQWGQYFGPGTRLLVL.

The rearrangement uses TRBV6-4 and TRBJ2-6, with 8 bases that match TRBD2. The CDR3 totals 18 residues. Germline CDR1 and CDR2: MRHNA and SNTAGT. V was pared by 5 bases and J by 0 bases, with 9 bases of the junction left unmatched. CDR3: CASSPDGGAFSGANVLTF. CDR3 bases: TGTGCCAGCAGTCCCGACGGGGGGGCCTTCTCTGGGGCCAACGTCCTGACTTTC.

This chain joins TRBV28 and TRBJ2-7; 11 nucleotides align to TRBD2. The CDR3 sequence is 17 residues long. J gave up 3 bases and V 3 bases, and 10 bases lay outside the gene matches. Germline CDR1 reads MDHEN; CDR2 reads SYDVKM. CDR3 region: CASSFGRGLAGGYEQYF. DNA for the CDR3: TGTGCCAGCAGTTTCGGCCGAGGGCTAGCGGGAGGCTACGAGCAGTACTTC. Looking up the rest from reference TRBV28 and TRBJ2-7 gives the full variable domain: DVKVTQSSRYLVKRTGEKVFLECVQDMDHENMFWYRQDPGLGLRLIYFSYDVKMKEKGDIPEGYSVSREKKERFSLILESASTNQTSMYLCASSFGRGLAGGYEQYFGPGTRLTVT.

V usage is TRBV20-1 and J usage is TRBJ2-1, with TRBD1 identical over 7 bases. V shed 6 bases, J shed 13 bases, and the junction held 15 bases outside the gene matches. CDR1 is DFQATT, CDR2 SNEGSKA, per germline (reference sequence). The CDR3 sequence is 13 residues long. The CDR3 nucleotides read TGCAGTGCCCGGACCATCGGGACAGAGACCCAGTTCTTC. Protein product: CSARTIGTETQFF.

In its sample, this clonotype was seen many times. V usage is TRBV11-1 and J usage is TRBJ1-5; D perhaps matches TRBD1 (6 bases). The CDR3 length is 14 residues. Germline loops: CDR1 SGHAT, CDR2 FQDESV (reference sequence). V was pared by 1 base and J by 7 bases, with 11 bases between. CDR3 DNA: TGTGCCAGCAGCTTAGGGGGGGCGGACCAGCCCCAGCATTTT. It translates to CASSLGGADQPQHF.

This chain links TRBV3-1 with TRBJ2-1; D is uncertain. V lost 4 bases to trimming and J lost 8 bases, with 12 bases between them. From germline, CDR1 is LGHDT and CDR2 YNNKEL (reference sequence). CDR3 length: 13 residues. In DNA form, the CDR3 reads TGTGCCAGCAGCCCATACACCTTCTATGAGCAGTTCTTC. Encoded protein: CASSPYTFYEQFF.

The chain uses TRBV4-3 and TRBJ2-3; 8 bases are shared with TRBD2. The trim removed 4 bases at V and 1 base at J, leaving 22 bases unmatched. This CDR3 spans 21 amino acids. Germline V gives CDR1 LGHNA, CDR2 YSLEER. This CDR3 reads CASSPGVVAGQGLAGTDTQYF. Written as DNA, the CDR3 is TGCGCCAGCAGCCCAGGGGTTGTGGCAGGGCAAGGACTAGCTGGCACAGATACGCAGTATTTT.

The chain recombines TRBV7-2 with TRBJ1-3, with D possibly TRBD1 on 5 matching bases. The CDR3 loop spans 14 amino acids. In germline, CDR1 is SGHTA, CDR2 FQGNSA. The V gene lost 5 bases and the J gene lost 10 bases, with 18 bases spanning the gap. The CDR3 DNA reads TGTGCCAGCAGCCCCCCGGGACTCCTCAATACCATATATTTT. It specifies CASSPPGLLNTIYF.

The V gene is TRBV15, the J gene TRBJ2-4; D gene uncertain. The CDR3 is made up of 10 amino acids. Germline CDR1 and CDR2: LNHNV and YYDKDF (reference sequence). As DNA, the CDR3 is TGTGTTACAGAGAAAAACATTCAGTACTTC. Translating it yields CVTEKNIQYF.